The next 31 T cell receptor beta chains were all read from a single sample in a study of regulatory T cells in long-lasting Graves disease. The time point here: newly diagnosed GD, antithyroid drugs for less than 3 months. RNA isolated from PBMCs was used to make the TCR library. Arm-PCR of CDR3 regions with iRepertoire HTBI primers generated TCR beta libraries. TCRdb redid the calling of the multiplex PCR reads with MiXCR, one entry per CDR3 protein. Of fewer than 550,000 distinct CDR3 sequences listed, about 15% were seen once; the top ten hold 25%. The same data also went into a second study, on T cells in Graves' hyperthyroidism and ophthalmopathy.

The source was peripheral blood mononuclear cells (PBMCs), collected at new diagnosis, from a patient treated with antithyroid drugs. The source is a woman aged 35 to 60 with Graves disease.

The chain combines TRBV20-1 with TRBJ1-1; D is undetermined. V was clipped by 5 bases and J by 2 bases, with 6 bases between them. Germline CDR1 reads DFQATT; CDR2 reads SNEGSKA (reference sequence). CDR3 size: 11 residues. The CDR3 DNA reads TGCAGTGCTGTGATAAACACTGAAGCTTTCTTT. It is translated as CSAVINTEAFF.

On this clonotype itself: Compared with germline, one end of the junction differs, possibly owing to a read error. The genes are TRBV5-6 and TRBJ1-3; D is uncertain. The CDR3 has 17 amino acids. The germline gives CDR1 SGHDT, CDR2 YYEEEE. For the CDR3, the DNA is TGTGCCAGCAGCCTGTTCATGGAGGGAGGCTCTCGAAACACCATATATTTT. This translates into CASSLFMEGGSRNTIYF.

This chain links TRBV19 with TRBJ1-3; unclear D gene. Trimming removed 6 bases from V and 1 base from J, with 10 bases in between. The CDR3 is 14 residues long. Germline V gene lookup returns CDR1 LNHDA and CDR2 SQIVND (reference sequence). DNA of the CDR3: TGTGCCAGTAGGCAACAGCAATCTGGAAACACCATATATTTT. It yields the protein CASRQQQSGNTIYF. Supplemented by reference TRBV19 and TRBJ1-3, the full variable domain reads DGGITQSPKYLFRKEGQNVTLSCEQNLNHDAMYWYRQDPGQGLRLIYYSQIVNDFQKGDIAEGYSVSREKKESFPLTVTSAQKNPTAFYLCASRQQQSGNTIYFGEGSWLTVV.

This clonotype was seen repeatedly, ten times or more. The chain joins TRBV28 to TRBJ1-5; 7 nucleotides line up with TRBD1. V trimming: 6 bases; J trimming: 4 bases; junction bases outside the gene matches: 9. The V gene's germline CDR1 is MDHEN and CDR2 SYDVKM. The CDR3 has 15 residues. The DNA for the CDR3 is TGTGCCAGCAGCGTACAGGGGTCTTGGAATCAGCCCCAGCATTTT. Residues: CASSVQGSWNQPQHF.

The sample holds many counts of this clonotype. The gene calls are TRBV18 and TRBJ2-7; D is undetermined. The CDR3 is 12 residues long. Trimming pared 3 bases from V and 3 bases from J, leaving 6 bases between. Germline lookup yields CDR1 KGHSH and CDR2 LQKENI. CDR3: CASSPSVYEQYF. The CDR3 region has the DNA TGTGCCAGCTCACCTTCTGTCTACGAGCAGTACTTC.

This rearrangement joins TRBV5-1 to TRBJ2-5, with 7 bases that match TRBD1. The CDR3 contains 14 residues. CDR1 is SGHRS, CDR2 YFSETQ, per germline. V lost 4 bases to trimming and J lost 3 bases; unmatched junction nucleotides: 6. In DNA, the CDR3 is TGCGCCAGCAGCACGGGACAGTCAGAAGAGACCCAGTACTTC. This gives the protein CASSTGQSEETQYF.

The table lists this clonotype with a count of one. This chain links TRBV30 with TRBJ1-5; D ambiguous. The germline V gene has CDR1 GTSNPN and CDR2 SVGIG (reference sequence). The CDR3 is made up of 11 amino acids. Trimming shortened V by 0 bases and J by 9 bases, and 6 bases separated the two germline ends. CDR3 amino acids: CAWSVWGPQHF. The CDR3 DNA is TGTGCCTGGAGTGTATGGGGGCCCCAGCATTTT.

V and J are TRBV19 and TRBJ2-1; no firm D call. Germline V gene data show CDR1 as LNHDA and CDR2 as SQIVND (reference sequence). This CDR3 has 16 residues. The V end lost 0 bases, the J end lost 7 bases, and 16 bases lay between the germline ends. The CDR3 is CASSIDLAAPNNEQFF. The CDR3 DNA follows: TGTGCCAGTAGTATAGATCTGGCCGCCCCGAATAATGAGCAGTTCTTC.

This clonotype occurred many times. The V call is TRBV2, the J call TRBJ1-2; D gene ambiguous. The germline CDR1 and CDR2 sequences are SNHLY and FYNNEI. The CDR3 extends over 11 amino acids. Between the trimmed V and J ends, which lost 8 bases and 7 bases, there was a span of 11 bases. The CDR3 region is CASSGFFGYTF. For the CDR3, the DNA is TGTGCCAGCTCTGGATTCTTTGGCTACACCTTC.

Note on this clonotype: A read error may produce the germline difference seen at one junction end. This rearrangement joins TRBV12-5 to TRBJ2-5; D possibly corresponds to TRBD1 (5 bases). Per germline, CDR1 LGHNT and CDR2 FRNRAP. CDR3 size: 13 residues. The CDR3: CASGAQVQEAQYF. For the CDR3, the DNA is TGTGCTAGTGGTGCACAGGTCCAAGAGGCCCAGTACTTC.

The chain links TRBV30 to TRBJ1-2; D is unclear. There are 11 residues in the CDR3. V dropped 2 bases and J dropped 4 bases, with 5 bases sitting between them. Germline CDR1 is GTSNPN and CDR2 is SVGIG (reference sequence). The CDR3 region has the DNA TGTGCCTGGAGTTTCAGCTATGGCTACACCTTC. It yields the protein CAWSFSYGYTF.

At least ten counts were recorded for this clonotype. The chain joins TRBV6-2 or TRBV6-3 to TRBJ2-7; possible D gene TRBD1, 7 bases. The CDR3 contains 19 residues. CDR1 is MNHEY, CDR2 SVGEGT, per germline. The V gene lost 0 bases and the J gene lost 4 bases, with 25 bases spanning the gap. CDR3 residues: CASSYSQGRGRPTPYEQYF. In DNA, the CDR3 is TGTGCCAGCAGTTACTCACAGGGGCGGGGTCGCCCAACCCCTTACGAGCAGTACTTC.

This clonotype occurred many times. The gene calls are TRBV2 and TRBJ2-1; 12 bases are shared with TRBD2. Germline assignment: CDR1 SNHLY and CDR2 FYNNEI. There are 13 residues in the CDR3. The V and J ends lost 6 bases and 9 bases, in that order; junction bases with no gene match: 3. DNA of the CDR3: TGTGCCAGCAGCCTACTAGCGGGGGGTGAGCAGTTCTTC. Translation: CASSLLAGGEQFF.

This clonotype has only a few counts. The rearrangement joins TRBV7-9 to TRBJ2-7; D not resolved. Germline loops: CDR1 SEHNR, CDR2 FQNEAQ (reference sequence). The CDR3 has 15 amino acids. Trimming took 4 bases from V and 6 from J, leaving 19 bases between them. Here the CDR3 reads CASSSRFPPPLEQYF. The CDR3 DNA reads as TGTGCCAGCAGCTCCCGGTTCCCGCCCCCCCTCGAGCAGTACTTC.

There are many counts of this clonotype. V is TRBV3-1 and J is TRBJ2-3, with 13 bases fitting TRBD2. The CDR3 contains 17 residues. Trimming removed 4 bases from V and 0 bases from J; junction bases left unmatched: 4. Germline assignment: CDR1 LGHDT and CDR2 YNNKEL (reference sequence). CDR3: CASSRTSGGPSTDTQYF. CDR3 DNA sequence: TGTGCCAGCAGCCGGACTAGCGGGGGCCCTAGCACAGATACGCAGTATTTT.

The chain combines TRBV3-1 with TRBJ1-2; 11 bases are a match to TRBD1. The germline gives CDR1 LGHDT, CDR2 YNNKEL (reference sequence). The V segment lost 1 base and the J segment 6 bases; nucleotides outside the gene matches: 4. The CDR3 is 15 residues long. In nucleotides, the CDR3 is TGTGCCAGCAGCCAAGGGACAGGGGGCGGGCATGGCTACACCTTC. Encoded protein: CASSQGTGGGHGYTF.

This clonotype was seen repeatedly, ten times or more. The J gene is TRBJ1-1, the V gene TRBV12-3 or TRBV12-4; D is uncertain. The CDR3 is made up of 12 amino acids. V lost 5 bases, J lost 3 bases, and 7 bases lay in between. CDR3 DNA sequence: TGTGCCAGCAGTCCAGGTCACACTGAAGCTTTCTTT. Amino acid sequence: CASSPGHTEAFF.

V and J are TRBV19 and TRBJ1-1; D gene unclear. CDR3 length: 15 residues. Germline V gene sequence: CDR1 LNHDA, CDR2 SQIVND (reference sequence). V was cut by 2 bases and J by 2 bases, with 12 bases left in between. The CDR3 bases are TGTGCCAGTAGTATATCCCTGAGGAGAAACACTGAAGCTTTCTTT. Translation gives CASSISLRRNTEAFF.

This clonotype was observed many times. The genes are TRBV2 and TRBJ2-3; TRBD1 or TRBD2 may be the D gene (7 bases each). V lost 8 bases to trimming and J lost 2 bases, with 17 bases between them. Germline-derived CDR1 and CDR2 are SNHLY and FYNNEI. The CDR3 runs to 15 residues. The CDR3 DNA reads TGTGCCAGCCTTCAGGGGGGGCCGGTCACAGATACGCAGTATTTT. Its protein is CASLQGGPVTDTQYF.

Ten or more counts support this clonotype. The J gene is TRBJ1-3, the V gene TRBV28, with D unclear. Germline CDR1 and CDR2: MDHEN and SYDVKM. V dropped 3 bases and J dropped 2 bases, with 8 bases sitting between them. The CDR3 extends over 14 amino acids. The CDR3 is CASSFQRTGNTIYF. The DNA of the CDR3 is TGTGCCAGCAGTTTCCAACGGACTGGAAACACCATATATTTT.

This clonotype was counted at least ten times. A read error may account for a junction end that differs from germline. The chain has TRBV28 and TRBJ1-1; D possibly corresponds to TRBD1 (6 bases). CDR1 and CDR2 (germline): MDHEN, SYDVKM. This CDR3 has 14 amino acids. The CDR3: CASSLLAWDTEAFF. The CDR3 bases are TGTGCCAGCAGCCTTTTGGCATGGGACACTGAAGCCTTCTTT.

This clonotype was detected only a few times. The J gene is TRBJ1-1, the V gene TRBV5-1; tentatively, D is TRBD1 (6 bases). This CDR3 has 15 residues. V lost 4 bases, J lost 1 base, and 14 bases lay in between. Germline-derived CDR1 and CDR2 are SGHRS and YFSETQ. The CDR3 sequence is CASSNQGTSNTEAFF. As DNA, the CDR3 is TGCGCCAGCAGCAACCAGGGGACCTCGAACACTGAAGCTTTCTTT.

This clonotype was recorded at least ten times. The CDR3 protein is CASSYSRTGGTEAFF. CDR3 in DNA: TGTGCCAGCAGTTACTCAAGGACAGGGGGAACTGAAGCTTTCTTT. The rearrangement links TRBV6-5 to TRBJ1-1; 10 nucleotides match TRBD1. The germline V gene encodes CDR1 MNHEY and CDR2 SVGAGI. Trimming at V came to 0 bases and at J to 5 bases, leaving 3 bases not matched to a gene. The CDR3 length is 15 residues.

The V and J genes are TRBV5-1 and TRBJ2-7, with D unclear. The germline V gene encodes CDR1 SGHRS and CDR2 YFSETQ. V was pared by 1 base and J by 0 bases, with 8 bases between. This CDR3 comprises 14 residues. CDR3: CASSLMASSYEQYF. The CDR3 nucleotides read TGCGCCAGCAGCTTGATGGCCAGCTCCTACGAGCAGTACTTC.

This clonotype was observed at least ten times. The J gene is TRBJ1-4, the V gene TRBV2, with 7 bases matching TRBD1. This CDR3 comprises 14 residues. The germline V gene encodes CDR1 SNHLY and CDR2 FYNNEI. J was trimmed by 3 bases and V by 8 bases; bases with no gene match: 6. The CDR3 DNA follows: TGTGCCAGCGGCAGGGGGTCCCCTAATGAAAAACTGTTTTTT. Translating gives CASGRGSPNEKLFF.

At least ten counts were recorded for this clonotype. CDR3 sequence (DNA): TGTGCCAGCAGCCAAGCCCAATCTAATAATTCACCCCTCCACTTT. It encodes CASSQAQSNNSPLHF. V is TRBV6-2 or TRBV6-3 and J is TRBJ1-6, with D uncertain. Trimming took off 6 bases at V and 5 bases at J, with 14 bases between the two ends. This CDR3 has 15 residues. Germline V lookup: CDR1 MNHEY, CDR2 SVGEGT.

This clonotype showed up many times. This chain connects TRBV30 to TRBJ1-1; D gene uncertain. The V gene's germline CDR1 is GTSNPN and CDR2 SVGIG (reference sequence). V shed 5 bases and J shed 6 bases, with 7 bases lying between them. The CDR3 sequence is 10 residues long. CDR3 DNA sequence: TGTGCCTGGGGGCCCCCTGAAGCTTTCTTT. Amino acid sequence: CAWGPPEAFF.

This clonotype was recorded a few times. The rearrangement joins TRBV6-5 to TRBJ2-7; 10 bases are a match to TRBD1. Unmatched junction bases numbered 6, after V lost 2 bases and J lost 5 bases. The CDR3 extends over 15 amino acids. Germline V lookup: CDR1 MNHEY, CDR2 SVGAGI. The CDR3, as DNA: TGTGCCAGCAGTTACCGGGACAGGGGCCCCCACGAGCAGTACTTC. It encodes CASSYRDRGPHEQYF.

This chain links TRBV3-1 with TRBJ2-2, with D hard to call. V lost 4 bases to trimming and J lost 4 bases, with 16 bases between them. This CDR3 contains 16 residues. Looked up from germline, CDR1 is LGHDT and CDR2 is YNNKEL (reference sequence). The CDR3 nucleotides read TGTGCCAGCAGCCCCATTCTCTCGGTGGGCACCGGGGAGCTGTTTTTT. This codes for CASSPILSVGTGELFF.

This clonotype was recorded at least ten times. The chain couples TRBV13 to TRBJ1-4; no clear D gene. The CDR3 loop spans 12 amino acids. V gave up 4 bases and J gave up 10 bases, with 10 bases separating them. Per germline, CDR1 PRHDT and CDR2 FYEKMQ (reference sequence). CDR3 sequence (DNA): TGTGCCAGCAGCTCCCCGGATGGAAAACTGTTTTTT. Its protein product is CASSSPDGKLFF.

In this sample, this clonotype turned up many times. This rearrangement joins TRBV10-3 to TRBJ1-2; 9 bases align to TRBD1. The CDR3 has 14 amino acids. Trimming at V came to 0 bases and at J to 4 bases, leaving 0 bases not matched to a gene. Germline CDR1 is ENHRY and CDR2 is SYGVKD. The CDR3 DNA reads TGTGCCATCAGTGAGTCGGACAGGGGCTATGGCTACACCTTC. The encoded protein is CAISESDRGYGYTF.